This T cell receptor (beta chain) was recorded in a study of early T cells in non-severe SARS-CoV-2 infection. Study details: Alpha and beta chains were unpaired, from unsorted whole-blood bulk RNA. Study-wide findings and caveats: Clonotype matching in VDJdb favored anti-spike CD8 responses and did not capture private and CD4 specificities.

Comment on this clonotype: Its antigen is unknown.

TCRdb reprocessed the 5' RACE reads via MiXCR and lists one record per CDR3 protein. The sample consists of more than 20,000 distinct CDR3 sequences, around 5.8% of them appearing once. This CDR3 comprises 15 residues. Trimming at V came to 3 bases and at J to 5 bases, leaving 1 base not matched to a gene. CDR1 and CDR2 (germline): LNHNV, YYDKDF (reference sequence). This sequence was found in an adult who was a healthcare worker with PCR-confirmed SARS-CoV-2 infection or an uninfected control (not recorded which). Source material: whole blood. The chain carries TRBV15 and TRBJ2-1; 13 bases fit TRBD2. As DNA, the CDR3 is TGTGCCACCAGCAGCGGGACTAGCGGGGACAATGAGCAGTTCTTC. Translation gives CATSSGTSGDNEQFF.